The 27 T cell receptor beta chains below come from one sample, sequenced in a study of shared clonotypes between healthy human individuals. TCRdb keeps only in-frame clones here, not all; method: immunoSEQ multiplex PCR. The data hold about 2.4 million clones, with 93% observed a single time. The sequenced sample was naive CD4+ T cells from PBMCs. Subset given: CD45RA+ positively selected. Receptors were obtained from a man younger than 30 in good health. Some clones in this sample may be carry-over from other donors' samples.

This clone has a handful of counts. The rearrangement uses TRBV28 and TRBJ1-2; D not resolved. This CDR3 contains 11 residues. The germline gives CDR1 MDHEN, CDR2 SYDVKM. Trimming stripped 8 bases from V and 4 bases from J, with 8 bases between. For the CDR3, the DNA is TGTGCCAGCGGGATAGGCTATGGCTACACCTTC. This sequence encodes CASGIGYGYTF.

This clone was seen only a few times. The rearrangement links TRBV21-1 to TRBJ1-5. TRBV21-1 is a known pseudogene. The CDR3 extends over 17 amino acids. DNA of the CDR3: TGTGCCAGCAGCTGGACCTTCTTCGACAATTCCCACTGCCCCCAGCATTTT. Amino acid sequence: CASSWTFFDNSHCPQHF.

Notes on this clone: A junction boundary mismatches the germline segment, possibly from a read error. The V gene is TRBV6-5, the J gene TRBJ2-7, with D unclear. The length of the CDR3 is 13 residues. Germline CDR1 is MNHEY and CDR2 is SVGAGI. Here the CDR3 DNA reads TGTGCCATCAGTGACCCCACAGTCCACGAGCAGTACTTC. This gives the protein CAISDPTVHEQYF.

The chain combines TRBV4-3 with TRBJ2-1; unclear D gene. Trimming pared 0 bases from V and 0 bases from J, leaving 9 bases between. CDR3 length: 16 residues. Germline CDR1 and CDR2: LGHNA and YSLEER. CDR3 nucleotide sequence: TGCGCCAGCAGCCAAGATTGGCTCAACTCCTACAATGAGCAGTTCTTC. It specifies CASSQDWLNSYNEQFF.

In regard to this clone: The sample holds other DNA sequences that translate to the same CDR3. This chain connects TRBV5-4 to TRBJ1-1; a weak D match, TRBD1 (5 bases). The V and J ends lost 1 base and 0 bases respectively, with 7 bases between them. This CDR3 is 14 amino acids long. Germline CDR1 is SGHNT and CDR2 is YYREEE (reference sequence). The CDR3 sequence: CASSLPGLNTEAFF. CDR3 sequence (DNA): TGTGCCAGCAGCTTGCCAGGGTTGAACACTGAAGCTTTCTTT. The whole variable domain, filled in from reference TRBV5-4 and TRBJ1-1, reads ETGVTQSPTHLIKTRGQQVTLRCSSQSGHNTVSWYQQALGQGPQFIFQYYREEENGRGNFPPRFSGLQFPNYSSELNVNALELDDSALYLCASSLPGLNTEAFFGQGTRLTVV.

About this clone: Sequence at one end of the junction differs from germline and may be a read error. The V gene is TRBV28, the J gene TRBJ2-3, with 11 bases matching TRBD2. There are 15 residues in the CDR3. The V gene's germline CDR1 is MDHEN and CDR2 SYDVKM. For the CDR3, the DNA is TGTGCCAGCAGTCCCCGGACTAGCGGGTCGCCCCGCGGGGATTTT. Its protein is CASSPRTSGSPRGDF.

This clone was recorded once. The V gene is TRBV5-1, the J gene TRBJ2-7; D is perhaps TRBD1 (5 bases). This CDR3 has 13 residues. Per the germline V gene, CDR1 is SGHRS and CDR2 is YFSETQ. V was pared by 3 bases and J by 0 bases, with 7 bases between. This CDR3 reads CASSSDNSYEQYF. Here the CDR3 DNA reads TGCGCCAGCAGCTCGGACAACTCCTACGAGCAGTACTTC.

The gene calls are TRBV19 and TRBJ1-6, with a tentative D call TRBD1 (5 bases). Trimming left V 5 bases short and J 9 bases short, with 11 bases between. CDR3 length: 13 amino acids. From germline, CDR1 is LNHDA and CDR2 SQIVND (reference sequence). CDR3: CASSSGTASPLHF. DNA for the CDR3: TGTGCCAGTAGTTCGGGGACCGCTTCACCCCTCCACTTT.

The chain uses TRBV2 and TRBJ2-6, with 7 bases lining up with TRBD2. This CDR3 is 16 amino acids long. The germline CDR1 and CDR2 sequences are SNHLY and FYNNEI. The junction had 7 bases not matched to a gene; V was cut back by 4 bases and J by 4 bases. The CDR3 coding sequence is TGTGCCAGCAGTGCCCTAGCGGCGGCAGGGGCCAACGTCCTGACTTTC. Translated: CASSALAAAGANVLTF.

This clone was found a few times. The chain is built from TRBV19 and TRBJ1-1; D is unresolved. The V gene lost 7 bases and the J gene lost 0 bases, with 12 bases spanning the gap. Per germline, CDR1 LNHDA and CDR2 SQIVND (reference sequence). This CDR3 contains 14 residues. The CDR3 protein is CASTRSYLNTEAFF. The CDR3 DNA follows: TGTGCCAGTACTCGCTCCTACCTGAACACTGAAGCTTTCTTT.

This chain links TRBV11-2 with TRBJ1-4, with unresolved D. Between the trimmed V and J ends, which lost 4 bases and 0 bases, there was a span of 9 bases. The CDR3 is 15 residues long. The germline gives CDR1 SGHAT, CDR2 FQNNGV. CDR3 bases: TGTGCCAGCAGCTGGGAAGCTACAACTAATGAAAAACTGTTTTTT. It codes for CASSWEATTNEKLFF.

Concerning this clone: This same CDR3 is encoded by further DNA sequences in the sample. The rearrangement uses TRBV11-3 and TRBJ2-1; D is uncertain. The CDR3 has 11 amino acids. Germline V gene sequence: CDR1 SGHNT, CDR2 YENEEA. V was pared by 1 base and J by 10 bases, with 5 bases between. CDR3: CASSLGREQFF. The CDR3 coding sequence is TGTGCCAGCAGCTTAGGACGCGAGCAGTTCTTC.

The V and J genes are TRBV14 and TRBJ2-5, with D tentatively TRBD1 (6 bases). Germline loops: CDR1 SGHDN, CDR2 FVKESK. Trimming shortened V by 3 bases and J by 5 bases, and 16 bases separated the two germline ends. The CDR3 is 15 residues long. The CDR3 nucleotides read TGTGCCAGCAGCCACCGGGACACCCGAAGTGAGACCCAGTACTTC. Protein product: CASSHRDTRSETQYF.

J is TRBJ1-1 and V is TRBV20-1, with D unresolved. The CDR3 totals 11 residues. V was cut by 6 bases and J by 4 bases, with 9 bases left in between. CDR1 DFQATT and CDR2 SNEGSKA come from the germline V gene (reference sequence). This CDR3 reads CSAMDRTEAFF. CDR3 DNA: TGCAGTGCCATGGACCGCACTGAAGCTTTCTTT.

The CDR3 DNA follows: TGCGCCAGCAGCCAAGATCGAGGGTACGGGGAGCTGTTTTTT. Translating gives CASSQDRGYGELFF. The genes are TRBV4-3 and TRBJ2-2, with D possibly matching TRBD2 (5 bases). CDR3 length: 14 amino acids. Per the germline V gene, CDR1 is LGHNA and CDR2 is YSLEER. The V and J ends lost 0 bases and 7 bases respectively, with 9 bases between them.

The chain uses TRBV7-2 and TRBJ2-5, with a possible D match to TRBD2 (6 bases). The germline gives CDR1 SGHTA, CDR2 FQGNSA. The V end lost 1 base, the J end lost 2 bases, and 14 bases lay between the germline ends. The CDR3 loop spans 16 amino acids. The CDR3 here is CASSLGFSGSQETQYF. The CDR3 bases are TGTGCCAGCAGCTTAGGCTTCAGCGGGTCACAAGAGACCCAGTACTTC.

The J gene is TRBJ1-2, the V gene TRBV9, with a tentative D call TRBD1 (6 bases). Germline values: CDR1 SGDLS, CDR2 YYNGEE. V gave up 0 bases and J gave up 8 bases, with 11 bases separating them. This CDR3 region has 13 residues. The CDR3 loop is CASSVVQGRGYTF. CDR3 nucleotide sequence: TGTGCCAGCAGCGTAGTGCAGGGGCGAGGCTACACCTTC. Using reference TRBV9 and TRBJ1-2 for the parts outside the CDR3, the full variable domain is DSGVTQTPKHLITATGQRVTLRCSPRSGDLSVYWYQQSLDQGLQFLIQYYNGEERAKGNILERFSAQQFPDLHSELNLSSLELGDSALYFCASSVVQGRGYTFGSGTRLTVV.

The CDR3 loop is CAWNRKSSGNTIYF. The CDR3 DNA follows: TGTGCCTGGAACAGGAAATCCTCTGGAAACACCATATATTTT. J is TRBJ1-3 and V is TRBV30, with D possibly matching TRBD1 (5 bases). This CDR3 comprises 14 residues. V was cut by 4 bases and J by 0 bases, with 10 bases left in between. The germline V gene has CDR1 GTSNPN and CDR2 SVGIG (reference sequence).

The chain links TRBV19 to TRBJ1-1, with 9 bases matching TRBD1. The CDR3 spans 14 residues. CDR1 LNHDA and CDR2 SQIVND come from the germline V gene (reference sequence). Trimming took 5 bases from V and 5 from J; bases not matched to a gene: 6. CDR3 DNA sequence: TGTGCCAGTAGTCAGGGACAGGGTGAAACTGAAGCTTTCTTT. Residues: CASSQGQGETEAFF.

CDR3 nucleotide sequence: TGTGCCAGCAGCTTAGATACGGGAGGACGCCACGAGCAGTACTTC. Residues: CASSLDTGGRHEQYF. This chain connects TRBV11-2 to TRBJ2-7; 7 bases are shared with TRBD2. This CDR3 spans 15 amino acids. The V and J ends lost 0 bases and 5 bases, in that order; junction bases with no gene match: 7. Per germline, CDR1 SGHAT and CDR2 FQNNGV.

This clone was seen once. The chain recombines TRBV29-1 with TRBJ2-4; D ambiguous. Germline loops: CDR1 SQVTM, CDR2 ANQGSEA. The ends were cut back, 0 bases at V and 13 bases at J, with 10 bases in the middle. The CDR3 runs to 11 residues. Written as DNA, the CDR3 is TGCAGCGTTGAAGATCCGCCCAGCCAGTACTTC. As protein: CSVEDPPSQYF.

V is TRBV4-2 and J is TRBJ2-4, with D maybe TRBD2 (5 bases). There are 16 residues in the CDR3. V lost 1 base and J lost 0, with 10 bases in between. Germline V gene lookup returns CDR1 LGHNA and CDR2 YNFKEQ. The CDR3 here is CASSQAERVAKNIQYF. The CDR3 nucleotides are TGTGCCAGCAGCCAAGCTGAGAGGGTAGCCAAAAACATTCAGTACTTC.

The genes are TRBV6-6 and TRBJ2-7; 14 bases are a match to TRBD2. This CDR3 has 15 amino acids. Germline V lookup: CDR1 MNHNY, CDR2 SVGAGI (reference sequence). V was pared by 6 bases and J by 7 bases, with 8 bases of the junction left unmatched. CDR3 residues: CASSHRLAGGREQYF. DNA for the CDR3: TGTGCCAGCAGCCACAGACTAGCGGGAGGGCGAGAGCAGTACTTC.

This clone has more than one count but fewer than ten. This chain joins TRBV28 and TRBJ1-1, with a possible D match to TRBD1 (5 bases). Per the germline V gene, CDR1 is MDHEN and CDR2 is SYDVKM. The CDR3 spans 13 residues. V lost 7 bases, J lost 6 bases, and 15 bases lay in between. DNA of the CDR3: TGTGCCAGCATCAGGGTTAAATCCCCTGAAGCTTTCTTT. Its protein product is CASIRVKSPEAFF.

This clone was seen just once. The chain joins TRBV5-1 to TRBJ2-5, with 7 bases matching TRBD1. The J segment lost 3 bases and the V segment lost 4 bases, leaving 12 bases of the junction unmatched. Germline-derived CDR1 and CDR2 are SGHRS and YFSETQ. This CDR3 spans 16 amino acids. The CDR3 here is CASSPSLTDRKETQYF. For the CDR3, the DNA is TGCGCCAGCAGCCCATCTCTTACGGACAGGAAAGAGACCCAGTACTTC.

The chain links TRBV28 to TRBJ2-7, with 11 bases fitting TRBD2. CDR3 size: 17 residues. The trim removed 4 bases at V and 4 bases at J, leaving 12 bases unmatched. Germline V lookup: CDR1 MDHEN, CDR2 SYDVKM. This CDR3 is CASSSPPGLAGWYEQYF. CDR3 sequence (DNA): TGTGCCAGCAGTTCTCCCCCTGGACTAGCGGGCTGGTACGAGCAGTACTTC.

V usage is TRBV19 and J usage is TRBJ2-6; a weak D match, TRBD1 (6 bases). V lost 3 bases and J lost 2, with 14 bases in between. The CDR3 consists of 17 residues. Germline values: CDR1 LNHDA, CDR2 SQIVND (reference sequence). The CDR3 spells CASSISGEGAGANVLTF. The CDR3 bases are TGTGCCAGTAGTATTTCAGGGGAAGGAGCTGGGGCCAACGTCCTGACTTTC. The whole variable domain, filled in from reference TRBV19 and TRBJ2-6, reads DGGITQSPKYLFRKEGQNVTLSCEQNLNHDAMYWYRQDPGQGLRLIYYSQIVNDFQKGDIAEGYSVSREKKESFPLTVTSAQKNPTAFYLCASSISGEGAGANVLTFGAGSRLTVL.